These 8 T cell receptor beta chains originate from one sample sequenced in a study of CD8+ T cells in alopecia areata. Treatment denoted: oral pan-JAK inhibitor, 5-10 mg twice daily. RNA was isolated and reverse transcribed to cDNA, the sequencing template. Profiling relied on immunoSEQ multiplex PCR, and the TCRdb table lists in-frame clones only, not all of them. The sample contains 180,000 or so clones, about 51% of which appear only once. The material sequenced was CD8+ T cells sorted from blood, taken at week 52, from a patient treated with tofacitinib. All receptors derive from a human donor with alopecia areata.

This sequence joins TRBV2 and TRBJ1-1; 7 bases fit TRBD1. This CDR3 region has 14 residues. Germline lookup yields CDR1 SNHLY and CDR2 FYNNEI. V was clipped by 7 bases and J by 2 bases; unmatched bases: 7. The DNA of the CDR3 is TGTGCCAGCATTCGAGGGACAGCAAACACTGAAGCTTTCTTT. Protein product: CASIRGTANTEAFF.

The J gene is TRBJ2-6, the V gene TRBV11-1; no clear D. The CDR3 runs 11 residues. Trimming pared 5 bases from V and 12 bases from J, leaving 8 bases between. Germline V gives CDR1 SGHAT, CDR2 FQDESV (reference sequence). CDR3 bases: TGTGCCAGCAGCCGAGTGGGCGTCCTGACTTTC. Encoded protein: CASSRVGVLTF.

The chain carries TRBV5-1 and TRBJ2-3; no reliable D call. The CDR3 loop spans 14 amino acids. The germline CDR1 and CDR2 sequences are SGHRS and YFSETQ. V dropped 4 bases and J dropped 0 bases, with 9 bases sitting between them. CDR3 sequence reads: CASSEETSTDTQYF. The CDR3 DNA sequence: TGCGCCAGCAGCGAAGAGACTAGCACAGATACGCAGTATTTT.

The rearrangement links TRBV7-9 to TRBJ1-1; D unresolved. V was clipped by 4 bases and J by 6 bases, with 9 bases between them. The CDR3 consists of 12 residues. CDR1 SEHNR and CDR2 FQNEAQ come from the germline V gene (reference sequence). CDR3 DNA: TGTGCCAGCAGCTGGCGACTACCTGAAGCTTTCTTT. It is translated as CASSWRLPEAFF.

The chain's CDR3 is CASSRLVEGSPLHF. The CDR3 DNA is TGTGCCAGCAGCAGGCTTGTGGAAGGGTCACCCCTCCACTTT. The rearrangement links TRBV2 to TRBJ1-6; unclear D gene. The germline V and J ends were trimmed by 6 bases and 10 bases, with 16 bases remaining between them. Germline V gene sequence: CDR1 SNHLY, CDR2 FYNNEI. The CDR3 totals 14 residues.

This clone was seen a few times. The rearrangement joins TRBV14 to TRBJ2-1; D is unclear. Deletions cut 3 bases from V and 4 bases from J, with 4 bases between. The CDR3 runs to 12 residues. Germline V CDR1 and CDR2: SGHDN, FVKESK. Here the CDR3 reads CASSHTYNEQFF. The CDR3 DNA reads TGTGCCAGCAGCCACACTTACAATGAGCAGTTCTTC.

This rearrangement joins TRBV30 to TRBJ2-7; no definite D call. CDR3 length: 11 amino acids. In germline, CDR1 is GTSNPN, CDR2 SVGIG (reference sequence). V was trimmed by 8 bases and J by 4 bases, leaving 12 bases between them. CDR3 nucleotides: TGTGCCCAGTGGTTGGGGTACGAGCAGTACTTC. It translates to CAQWLGYEQYF.

The rearrangement links TRBV30 to TRBJ2-3; D remains ambiguous. The CDR3 runs 14 residues. Germline CDR1 and CDR2: GTSNPN and SVGIG (reference sequence). Trimming pared 1 base from V and 0 bases from J, leaving 8 bases between. CDR3: CAWSEDYSTDTQYF. CDR3 in DNA: TGTGCCTGGAGTGAGGATTATAGCACAGATACGCAGTATTTT.